The T cell receptor (beta chain) described here comes from a study of radiotherapy plus CTLA-4 blockade in lung cancer. For the study at large: Objective responses were observed in approximately 20% of patients, and disease control was achieved by roughly 29%.

Some clones are missing from TCRdb's copy, which holds only in-frame ones; the method was immunoSEQ multiplex PCR. Of roughly 100,000 clones listed, more than 75% were seen once; the top ten hold under 3%. From germline, CDR1 is MNHEY and CDR2 SMNVEV (reference sequence). V shed 4 bases and J shed 3 bases, with 19 bases lying between them. The CDR3 runs 16 residues. The TCR comes from a human donor with non-small cell lung cancer that progressed on radiotherapy plus ipilimumab. Some clones in this sample may be carry-over from other donors' samples. The V and J genes are TRBV27 and TRBJ2-7; D may match TRBD1 or TRBD2 (7 bases each). Here the sequenced sample was peripheral blood, taken from a patient treated with radiotherapy plus ipilimumab. This CDR3 is CASSSGRGQSFYEQYF. DNA of the CDR3: TGTGCCAGCAGTTCTGGGAGGGGACAGTCTTTCTACGAGCAGTACTTC.